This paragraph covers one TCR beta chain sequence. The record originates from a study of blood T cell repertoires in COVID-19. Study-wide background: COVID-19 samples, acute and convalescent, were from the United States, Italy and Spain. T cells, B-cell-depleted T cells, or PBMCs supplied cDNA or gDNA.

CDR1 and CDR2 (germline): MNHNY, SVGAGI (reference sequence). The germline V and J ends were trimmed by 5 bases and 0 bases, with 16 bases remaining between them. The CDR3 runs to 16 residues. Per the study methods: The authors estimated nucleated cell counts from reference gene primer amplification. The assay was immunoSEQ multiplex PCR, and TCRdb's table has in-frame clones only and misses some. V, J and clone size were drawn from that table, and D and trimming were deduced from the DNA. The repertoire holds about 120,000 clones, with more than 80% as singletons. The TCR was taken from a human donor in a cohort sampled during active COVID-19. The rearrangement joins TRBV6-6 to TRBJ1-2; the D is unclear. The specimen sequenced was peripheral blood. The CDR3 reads CASSGERLTPNYGYTF. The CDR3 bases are TGTGCCAGCAGTGGGGAGAGGCTTACACCTAACTATGGCTACACCTTC.